The rows below give T cell receptor beta chains drawn from one sample of a study of T cells after yellow fever vaccination. MiXCR, run by TCRdb on the 5' RACE reads, gives a single entry per CDR3 protein. The table includes over 45,000 distinct CDR3 sequences, approximately 6.9% detected once. The sequenced sample was CD8+ T cells sorted from PBMCs, obtained on the day of the first yellow fever vaccination. The receptors come from a man aged 18 to 29 who received the YFV17D yellow fever vaccine. The CDR3 runs from the conserved cysteine through the conserved F or W. Fields, in order: clone size, V gene, J gene, D gene, CDR3 DNA, CDR3 protein. A D gene is named only where the DNA matches it firmly. Size is omitted from some rows. Given values are once, few, many or a class for expanded clones.

clone_size: many; v_call: TRBV27; j_call: TRBJ2-3; d_call: .; cdr3_nt: TGTGCCAGCAGTTTTTCGATGACAGATACGCAGTATTTT; cdr3_aa: CASSFSMTDTQYF
clone_size: .; v_call: TRBV27; j_call: TRBJ2-1; d_call: TRBD1; cdr3_nt: TGTGCCAGCAGTCCCGGGACAGGGTACAATGAGCAGTTCTTC; cdr3_aa: CASSPGTGYNEQFF
clone_size: .; v_call: TRBV9; j_call: TRBJ2-1; d_call: TRBD1; cdr3_nt: TGTGCCAGCAGCACCCAGGGGGTCCTCTCCTACAATGAGCAGTTCTTC; cdr3_aa: CASSTQGVLSYNEQFF
clone_size: many; v_call: TRBV6-5; j_call: TRBJ1-1; d_call: .; cdr3_nt: TGTGCCAGCAGTTACGGGGTCCCAAACACTGAAGCTTTCTTT; cdr3_aa: CASSYGVPNTEAFF
clone_size: many; v_call: TRBV27; j_call: TRBJ2-1; d_call: .; cdr3_nt: TGTGCCAGCAGTTTTCCAGGGGACGTCAATGAGCAGTTCTTC; cdr3_aa: CASSFPGDVNEQFF
clone_size: many; v_call: TRBV19; j_call: TRBJ2-1; d_call: TRBD1; cdr3_nt: TGTGCCAGTAGTATCCAGGGGGACAATGAGCAGTTCTTC; cdr3_aa: CASSIQGDNEQFF
clone_size: many; v_call: TRBV25-1; j_call: TRBJ1-6; d_call: .; cdr3_nt: TGTGCCAGCAGTTGGCGGAACCTAAAGGGGAATTCACCCCTCCACTTT; cdr3_aa: CASSWRNLKGNSPLHF
clone_size: many; v_call: TRBV5-1; j_call: TRBJ2-7; d_call: TRBD1; cdr3_nt: TGCGCCAGCAGCGACAAGGGACAGGGGGCCTACGAGCAGTACTTC; cdr3_aa: CASSDKGQGAYEQYF
clone_size: few; v_call: TRBV4-3; j_call: TRBJ1-4; d_call: .; cdr3_nt: TGCGCCAGCAGACAGGGCGTGGGCGAAAAACTGTTTTTT; cdr3_aa: CASRQGVGEKLFF
clone_size: many; v_call: TRBV7-8; j_call: TRBJ2-2; d_call: .; cdr3_nt: TGTGCCAGCACCCACCTAGGGGGCGGGGAGCTGTTTTTT; cdr3_aa: CASTHLGGGELFF
clone_size: many; v_call: TRBV6-5; j_call: TRBJ1-2; d_call: .; cdr3_nt: TGTGCCAGCAGTTACGGGCCTAGAGATAGCTACACCTTC; cdr3_aa: CASSYGPRDSYTF
clone_size: .; v_call: TRBV10-3; j_call: TRBJ1-1; d_call: .; cdr3_nt: TGTGCCATCTCGGCGGGGGGGAACACTGAAGCTTTCTTT; cdr3_aa: CAISAGGNTEAFF
clone_size: many; v_call: TRBV19; j_call: TRBJ2-2; d_call: .; cdr3_nt: TGTGCCAGTAGACCCTTTGGCGGGGAGCTGTTTTTT; cdr3_aa: CASRPFGGELFF
clone_size: few; v_call: TRBV18; j_call: TRBJ2-3; d_call: TRBD1; cdr3_nt: TGTGCCAGCTCACTCACAGGGGACGGTCTACGGAATACGCAGTATTTT; cdr3_aa: CASSLTGDGLRNTQYF
clone_size: many; v_call: TRBV12-3/TRBV12-4; j_call: TRBJ1-2; d_call: TRBD1; cdr3_nt: TGTGCCAGCAGGGAAGACAGGGGGTCCTATGGCTACACCTTC; cdr3_aa: CASREDRGSYGYTF
clone_size: .; v_call: TRBV7-8; j_call: TRBJ1-1; d_call: .; cdr3_nt: TGTGCCAGCAGCCCGATCCGGGGGCTAAACACTGAAGCTTTCTTT; cdr3_aa: CASSPIRGLNTEAFF
clone_size: .; v_call: TRBV6-5; j_call: TRBJ2-7; d_call: .; cdr3_nt: TGTGCCAGCAGTTACTTGTACGAGCAGTACTTC; cdr3_aa: CASSYLYEQYF
clone_size: many; v_call: TRBV7-8; j_call: TRBJ2-3; d_call: .; cdr3_nt: TGTGCCAGCAGCCCTCGCGCAGGGGCAAATACAGATACGCAGTATTTT; cdr3_aa: CASSPRAGANTDTQYF
clone_size: few; v_call: TRBV29-1; j_call: TRBJ1-2; d_call: .; cdr3_nt: TGCAGCGTTGGGGCAGATTCATTACCTAACTATGGCTACACCTTC; cdr3_aa: CSVGADSLPNYGYTF
clone_size: .; v_call: TRBV19; j_call: TRBJ2-7; d_call: .; cdr3_nt: TGTGCCAGTAGCACGAGATCGACAGCCGAACAGTACTTC; cdr3_aa: CASSTRSTAEQYF
clone_size: many; v_call: TRBV4-3; j_call: TRBJ1-4; d_call: TRBD1; cdr3_nt: TGCGCCAGCAGCCAAGAGGGGACAGGGAATGAAAAACTGTTTTTT; cdr3_aa: CASSQEGTGNEKLFF
clone_size: few; v_call: TRBV7-9; j_call: TRBJ2-2; d_call: .; cdr3_nt: TGTGCCAGCAGCCCCTCTGACAGGTTTGGCACCGGGGAGCTGTTTTTT; cdr3_aa: CASSPSDRFGTGELFF
clone_size: many; v_call: TRBV4-3; j_call: TRBJ2-1; d_call: TRBD2; cdr3_nt: TGCGCCAGCAGCCAAAGGTTCCTAGCGGTCTACAATGAGCAGTTCTTC; cdr3_aa: CASSQRFLAVYNEQFF
clone_size: .; v_call: TRBV7-9; j_call: TRBJ2-2; d_call: .; cdr3_nt: TGTGCCAGCAGCTTCAAGCCGCGGGACACCGGGGAGCTGTTTTTT; cdr3_aa: CASSFKPRDTGELFF
clone_size: few; v_call: TRBV7-9; j_call: TRBJ1-4; d_call: TRBD1; cdr3_nt: TGTGCCAGCAGCTTAGGGCCGGGACAGCCAACTAATGAAAAACTGTTTTTT; cdr3_aa: CASSLGPGQPTNEKLFF
clone_size: few; v_call: TRBV7-2; j_call: TRBJ2-5; d_call: .; cdr3_nt: TGTGCCAGCTTTCAGAGGGGGACCCAGTACTTC; cdr3_aa: CASFQRGTQYF
clone_size: many; v_call: TRBV6-5; j_call: TRBJ2-3; d_call: .; cdr3_nt: TGTGCCAGCAGTTACTCGGGTCAGAGCACAGATACGCAGTATTTT; cdr3_aa: CASSYSGQSTDTQYF
clone_size: few; v_call: TRBV7-9; j_call: TRBJ2-7; d_call: .; cdr3_nt: TGTGCCAGCAGCTCGTGGGGGAATCCAACCTACGAGCAGTACTTC; cdr3_aa: CASSSWGNPTYEQYF
clone_size: many; v_call: TRBV5-1; j_call: TRBJ2-1; d_call: .; cdr3_nt: TGCGCCAGCAGCTTCTACAGGAGCACGAGCAATGAGCAGTTCTTC; cdr3_aa: CASSFYRSTSNEQFF
clone_size: .; v_call: TRBV7-8; j_call: TRBJ1-1; d_call: .; cdr3_nt: TGTGCCAGCAGCTCCCGGGCGGTGAACACTGAAGCTTTCTTT; cdr3_aa: CASSSRAVNTEAFF
clone_size: many; v_call: TRBV5-1; j_call: TRBJ2-7; d_call: TRBD1; cdr3_nt: TGCGCCAGCAGCGCCGGGACAGGGGGATACGAGCAGTACTTC; cdr3_aa: CASSAGTGGYEQYF
clone_size: many; v_call: TRBV12-3/TRBV12-4; j_call: TRBJ2-1; d_call: .; cdr3_nt: TGTGCCAGCAGTTTAGAGGGCCATGAGCAGTTCTTC; cdr3_aa: CASSLEGHEQFF
clone_size: many; v_call: TRBV4-1; j_call: TRBJ2-5; d_call: TRBD2; cdr3_nt: TGCGCCAGCAGCCAAGATAGACCGGGACTAGCGGGGGAGAAACCCGGTCGGGAGACCCAGTACTTC; cdr3_aa: CASSQDRPGLAGEKPGRETQYF